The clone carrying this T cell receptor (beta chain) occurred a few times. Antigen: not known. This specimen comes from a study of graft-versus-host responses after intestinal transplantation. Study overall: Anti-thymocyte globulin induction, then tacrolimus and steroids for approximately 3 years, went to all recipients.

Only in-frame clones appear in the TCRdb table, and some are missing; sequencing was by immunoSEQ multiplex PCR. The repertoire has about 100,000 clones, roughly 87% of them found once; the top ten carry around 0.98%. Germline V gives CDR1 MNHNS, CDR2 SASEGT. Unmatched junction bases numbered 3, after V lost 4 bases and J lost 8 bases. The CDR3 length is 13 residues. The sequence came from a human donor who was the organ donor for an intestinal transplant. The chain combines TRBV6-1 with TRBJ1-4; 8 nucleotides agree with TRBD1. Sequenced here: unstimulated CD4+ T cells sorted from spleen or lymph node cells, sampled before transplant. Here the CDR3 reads CASSGRQGEKLFF. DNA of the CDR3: TGTGCCAGCAGTGGTCGACAGGGGGAAAAACTGTTTTTT.